One and the same sample provided the 21 T cell receptor beta chains below, sequenced in a study of response to subunit inactivated influenza vaccine. TCRdb re-analysed the RT-PCR reads in MiXCR, keeping a single row per CDR3 protein. The data show 700,000 to 800,000 distinct CDR3 sequences, about 18% seen once. The sample here was PBMCs from blood, taken 5 days after vaccination. These receptor sequences come from a middle-aged man who received an inactivated influenza vaccine.

The chain recombines TRBV24-1 with TRBJ2-1; no clear D gene. Trimming removed 2 bases from V and 0 bases from J, with 25 bases in between. The CDR3 loop spans 21 amino acids. CDR1 is KGHDR and CDR2 is SFDVKD in the germline V gene. In DNA form, the CDR3 reads TGTGCCACCAGTGATTCTGTCGGCGGATTGGGTGGCCCCAGCTCCTACAATGAGCAGTTCTTC. Translation: CATSDSVGGLGGPSSYNEQFF.

This clonotype was seen more than once but under ten times. The chain employs TRBV5-1 and TRBJ1-1; D might be TRBD1 (5 bases). The CDR3 length is 15 residues. The germline gives CDR1 SGHRS, CDR2 YFSETQ. Trimming took 1 base from V and 5 from J, leaving 15 bases between them. CDR3 loop: CASSLISGGGTEAFF. The CDR3 DNA is TGCGCCAGCAGCTTGATTTCCGGGGGGGGGACTGAAGCTTTCTTT. The variable domain in full, completed from reference TRBV5-1 and TRBJ1-1, reads KAGVTQTPRYLIKTRGQQVTLSCSPISGHRSVSWYQQTPGQGLQFLFEYFSETQRNKGNFPGRFSGRQFSNSRSEMNVSTLELGDSALYLCASSLISGGGTEAFFGQGTRLTVV.

This clonotype was recorded a few times. The chain has TRBV18 and TRBJ2-5, with D maybe TRBD1 (6 bases). This CDR3 contains 15 residues. V lost 3 bases to trimming and J lost 2 bases, with 13 bases between them. Germline CDR1 reads KGHSH; CDR2 reads LQKENI. The CDR3 coding sequence is TGTGCCAGCTCACCGCAAGGGACAAAACAAGAGACCCAGTACTTC. Protein product: CASSPQGTKQETQYF.

The rearrangement joins TRBV15 to TRBJ2-6; 10 nucleotides match TRBD1. The length of the CDR3 is 18 residues. Germline V lookup: CDR1 LNHNV, CDR2 YYDKDF (reference sequence). Trimming removed 3 bases from V and 0 bases from J; junction bases left unmatched: 5. CDR3 coding DNA: TGTGCCACCAGCAGGGGACAGGGGATTCGCTCTGGGGCCAACGTCCTGACTTTC. It yields the protein CATSRGQGIRSGANVLTF. Variable domain in full (rest from reference TRBV15 and TRBJ2-6): DAMVIQNPRYQVTQFGKPVTLSCSQTLNHNVMYWYQQKSSQAPKLLFHYYDKDFNNEADTPDNFQSRRPNTSFCFLDIRSPGLGDTAMYLCATSRGQGIRSGANVLTFGAGSRLTVL.

The chain employs TRBV12-3 or TRBV12-4 and TRBJ2-7; 10 bases are shared with TRBD2. CDR3 length: 14 amino acids. V shed 1 base, J shed 5 bases, and the junction held 2 bases outside the gene matches. The CDR3 coding sequence is TGTGCCAGCAGTTTAGTTAGCGGGAGGAACGAGCAGTACTTC. This codes for CASSLVSGRNEQYF.

The V call is TRBV29-1, the J call TRBJ2-7; a weak D match, TRBD1 (5 bases). V was shortened by 3 bases and J by 0 bases, with 9 bases between the two germline ends. The CDR3 runs 13 residues. Germline CDR1 and CDR2: SQVTM and ANQGSEA. CDR3 nucleotide sequence: TGCAGCGTTGAGATTGGGGCCTCCTACGAGCAGTACTTC. The encoded protein is CSVEIGASYEQYF.

This chain links TRBV19 with TRBJ2-1; 7 positions agree with TRBD2. Germline V gene lookup returns CDR1 LNHDA and CDR2 SQIVND (reference sequence). The V and J ends lost 1 base and 4 bases, in that order; junction bases with no gene match: 10. The CDR3 sequence is 17 residues long. DNA of the CDR3: TGTGCCAGTAGTATAGCTCAAGGACGGGGGGATTACAATGAGCAGTTCTTC. This encodes CASSIAQGRGDYNEQFF.

This sequence joins TRBV4-2 and TRBJ2-7; 12 bases match TRBD2. Per germline, CDR1 LGHNA and CDR2 YNFKEQ. The CDR3 covers 17 residues. The J segment lost 3 bases and the V segment lost 0 bases, leaving 6 bases of the junction unmatched. DNA for the CDR3: TGTGCCAGCAGCCAAGATGGCCTAGCGGGGGGGGGCTACGAGCAGTACTTC. Its translation: CASSQDGLAGGGYEQYF.

This clonotype was counted between two and nine times. The genes are TRBV7-9 and TRBJ1-1; weak D call: TRBD1 (5 bases). Germline CDR1 and CDR2: SEHNR and FQNEAQ (reference sequence). CDR3 length equals 14 residues. Trimming shortened V by 5 bases and J by 1 base, and 11 bases separated the two germline ends. As DNA, the CDR3 is TGTGCCAGCAGCCCCCCCAGGGAGAACACTGAAGCTTTCTTT. Translation gives CASSPPRENTEAFF.

This clonotype was detected only a few times. V usage is TRBV12-3 or TRBV12-4 and J usage is TRBJ2-7, with D possibly TRBD2 on 6 matching bases. This CDR3 is 14 amino acids long. Trimming took 3 bases from V and 3 from J, leaving 12 bases between them. DNA of the CDR3: TGTGCCAGCAGTTTGCGGGATTCGGGCTACGAGCAGTACTTC. This translates into CASSLRDSGYEQYF.

This clonotype was observed a handful of times. The V call is TRBV4-2, the J call TRBJ2-7, with D perhaps matching TRBD1 (6 bases). V lost 1 base and J 2 bases, leaving 9 bases between the germline ends. The CDR3 consists of 14 residues. Germline loops: CDR1 LGHNA, CDR2 YNFKEQ. Written as DNA, the CDR3 is TGTGCCAGCAGCCAAGTCGGGGACACCTACGAGCAGTACTTC. The encoded protein is CASSQVGDTYEQYF.

This clonotype was seen only a few times. The chain carries TRBV27 and TRBJ2-7; 7 bases align to TRBD1. The germline V gene has CDR1 MNHEY and CDR2 SMNVEV (reference sequence). V dropped 10 bases and J dropped 1; count of bases not matched to a gene: 16. This CDR3 has 16 amino acids. This CDR3 reads CATLPRPTGSSYEQYF. The CDR3 DNA reads as TGTGCCACCCTACCCCGCCCGACAGGGAGTTCCTACGAGCAGTACTTC.

The genes are TRBV4-2 and TRBJ1-4; 8 bases fit TRBD1. The CDR3 runs 18 residues. Per germline, CDR1 LGHNA and CDR2 YNFKEQ. With 3 bases clipped from V and 4 bases from J, the junction kept 13 bases outside the gene matches. This CDR3 is CASSHTSGTGSINEKLFF. CDR3 nucleotides: TGTGCCAGCAGCCATACCTCGGGGACAGGATCCATTAATGAAAAACTGTTTTTT.

J is TRBJ1-1 and V is TRBV6-1; a weak D match, TRBD1 (5 bases). The germline V gene encodes CDR1 MNHNS and CDR2 SASEGT. The CDR3 runs 13 residues. V was pared by 10 bases and J by 3 bases, with 15 bases between. This CDR3 is CATRRAIHTEAFF. DNA for the CDR3: TGTGCCACCCGCAGGGCGATCCACACTGAAGCTTTCTTT.

This clonotype was picked up many times. CDR3 amino acids: CASSLLDLRYGYTF. The DNA for the CDR3 is TGTGCCAGCAGCCTTCTCGACCTTCGCTATGGCTACACCTTC. The V gene is TRBV5-6, the J gene TRBJ1-2; D is unresolved. The ends were cut back, 4 bases at V and 4 bases at J, with 14 bases in the middle. The germline CDR1 and CDR2 sequences are SGHDT and YYEEEE. CDR3 length: 14 residues.

There are a few counts of this clonotype. The chain is built from TRBV10-3 and TRBJ2-5; D is possibly TRBD1 (6 bases). V was cut by 0 bases and J by 5 bases, with 10 bases left in between. CDR1 ENHRY and CDR2 SYGVKD come from the germline V gene. This CDR3 spans 14 amino acids. The CDR3 loop is CAISESGAVETQYF. The DNA of the CDR3 is TGTGCCATCAGTGAGTCGGGGGCTGTGGAGACCCAGTACTTC.

This clonotype occurred a few times. The CDR3 loop reads CSPGGVTSYEQYF. The CDR3 nucleotides are TGCAGCCCCGGGGGAGTAACCTCCTACGAGCAGTACTTC. The chain joins TRBV20-1 to TRBJ2-7; tentatively, D is TRBD2 (6 bases). The CDR3 runs to 13 residues. Germline V CDR1 and CDR2: DFQATT, SNEGSKA (reference sequence).

The gene calls are TRBV20-1 and TRBJ2-7; tentative D call: TRBD2 (6 bases). Germline loops: CDR1 DFQATT, CDR2 SNEGSKA (reference sequence). The CDR3 contains 14 residues. The germline V and J ends were trimmed by 1 base and 1 base, with 11 bases remaining between them. CDR3 sequence (DNA): TGCAGTGCTAGAGTTCCGGGAGCATCCTACGAGCAGTACGTC. This sequence encodes CSARVPGASYEQYV.

The gene calls are TRBV7-9 and TRBJ2-5; 7 nucleotides match TRBD2. The CDR3 spans 15 residues. Germline CDR1 reads SEHNR; CDR2 reads FQNEAQ (reference sequence). V shed 8 bases, J shed 1 base, and the junction held 10 bases outside the gene matches. CDR3 in amino acids: CASELMGGAQETQYF. In nucleotides, the CDR3 is TGTGCCAGCGAGCTTATGGGAGGGGCCCAAGAGACCCAGTACTTC. Full variable domain (missing parts from reference TRBV7-9 and TRBJ2-5): DTGVSQNPRHKITKRGQNVTFRCDPISEHNRLYWYRQTLGQGPEFLTYFQNEAQLEKSRLLSDRFSAERPKGSFSTLEIQRTEQGDSAMYLCASELMGGAQETQYFGPGTRLLVL.

This chain connects TRBV5-5 to TRBJ2-7; D tentatively reads TRBD1 or TRBD2 (5 bases each). The CDR3 spans 13 residues. Between the trimmed V and J ends, which lost 4 bases and 6 bases, there was a span of 14 bases. CDR1 is SGHKS, CDR2 YYEKEE, per germline (reference sequence). As DNA, the CDR3 is TGTGCCAGCAGCGTGGGACCGGGGAGCGAGCAGTACTTC. It translates to CASSVGPGSEQYF.

There are a few counts of this clonotype. The chain recombines TRBV20-1 with TRBJ1-1; perhaps TRBD1 as D (5 bases). The CDR3 contains 13 residues. V was clipped by 3 bases and J by 1 base, with 9 bases between them. Germline V gives CDR1 DFQATT, CDR2 SNEGSKA (reference sequence). CDR3 region: CSARGRSNTEAFF. The CDR3 DNA reads as TGCAGTGCTAGGGGACGTTCGAACACTGAAGCTTTCTTT.